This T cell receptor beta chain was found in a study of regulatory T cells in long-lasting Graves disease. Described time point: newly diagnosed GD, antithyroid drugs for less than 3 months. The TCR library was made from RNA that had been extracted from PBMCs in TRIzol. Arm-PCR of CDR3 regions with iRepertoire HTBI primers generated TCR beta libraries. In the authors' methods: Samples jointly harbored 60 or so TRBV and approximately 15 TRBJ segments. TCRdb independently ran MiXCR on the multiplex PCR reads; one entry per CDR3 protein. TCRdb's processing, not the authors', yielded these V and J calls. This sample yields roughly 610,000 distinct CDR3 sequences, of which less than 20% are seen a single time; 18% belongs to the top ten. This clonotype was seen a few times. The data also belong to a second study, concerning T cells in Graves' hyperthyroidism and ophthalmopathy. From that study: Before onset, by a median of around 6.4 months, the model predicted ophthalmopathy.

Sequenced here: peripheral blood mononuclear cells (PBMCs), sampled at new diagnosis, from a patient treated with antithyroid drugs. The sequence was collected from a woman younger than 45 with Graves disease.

The CDR3 coding sequence is TGTGCCAGCAGTTGGGACCCCCGCTACGAGCAGTACTTC. Its translation is CASSWDPRYEQYF. This chain links TRBV6-9 with TRBJ2-7, with D tentatively TRBD1 or TRBD2 (5 bases each). The CDR3 runs 13 residues. V was pared by 4 bases and J by 3 bases, with 10 bases between. CDR1 MNHGY and CDR2 SVAAGI come from the germline V gene.